This T cell receptor (beta chain) is drawn from a study of blood T cells in healthy people across ages. Study findings and constraints: Samples with more naive T cells showed higher observed beta diversity.

Germline CDR1 LGHNA, CDR2 YNFKEQ. The CDR3 sequence is 16 residues long. With 2 bases removed from V and 0 bases from J, the gap between germline ends came to 10 bases. As to this clonotype: Its antigen is as yet unknown.

Using a J-beta primer mix together with a sample-barcoded 5' primer, a second PCR was run for roughly 6 to 12 cycles. MiXCR, run by TCRdb on the 5' RACE reads, gives a single entry per CDR3 protein. The sample has 450,000 to 650,000 distinct CDR3 sequences; about 24% are singletons. These data were likewise used in another study, on T cells of mothers and their children. Per that study: Every mother produced more than 10 million TCR beta CDR3 reads, whereas every child provided approximately 3 million.

The rearrangement links TRBV4-2 to TRBJ1-4; no firm D call. Sample: blood. The sequence was obtained from a boy between 5 and 17 years old in good health. The CDR3 sequence is CASSQTSSPTNEKLFF. DNA of the CDR3: TGTGCCAGCAGCCAAACCTCGTCCCCAACTAATGAAAAACTGTTTTTT.